This T cell receptor beta chain appears in the sequencing data of a study of radiotherapy plus CTLA-4 blockade in lung cancer. Turning to the study itself: The study recorded objective responses in 15% to 20% of patients and disease control in around 33%. Notes on the study in general: Dynamics of early blood T cell clones, together with interferon-beta, were reportedly the best predictors of response.

Comment on this clone: Its antigen is unidentified.

Germline lookup yields CDR1 SGDLS and CDR2 YYNGEE. This CDR3 has 14 residues. The ends were cut back, 2 bases at V and 0 bases at J, with 9 bases in the middle. Method: immunoSEQ multiplex PCR; TCRdb's copy keeps in-frame clones and lacks some. The sample lists 84,000 or so clones, roughly four fifths occurring once. This receptor was obtained from a human donor with non-small cell lung cancer that progressed on radiotherapy plus ipilimumab. Specimen: peripheral blood, collected from a patient treated with radiotherapy plus ipilimumab. The chain has TRBV9 and TRBJ2-7; D assignment may be TRBD1 or TRBD2 (5 bases each). CDR3 loop: CASSVGGFSYEQYF. The CDR3 region has the DNA TGTGCCAGCAGCGTTGGGGGATTCTCCTACGAGCAGTACTTC. Full variable domain (rest looked up from reference TRBV9 and TRBJ2-7): DSGVTQTPKHLITATGQRVTLRCSPRSGDLSVYWYQQSLDQGLQFLIQYYNGEERAKGNILERFSAQQFPDLHSELNLSSLELGDSALYFCASSVGGFSYEQYFGPGTRLTVT.